Each of the 6 T cell receptor beta chains below was sequenced from the same sample in a study of T cell responses to AZD1222 COVID-19 vaccine. The data were produced by immunoSEQ multiplex PCR, yet TCRdb's version contains in-frame clones alone and is incomplete. The sample yields 65,000 to 80,000 clones, under 95% seen once. The specimen comprised peripheral blood, sampled on day 0 of AZD1222 vaccination. Receptors originate from an adult in good health.

The V call is TRBV11-3, the J call TRBJ2-1; no firm D call. CDR3 length: 14 residues. The V gene's germline CDR1 is SGHNT and CDR2 YENEEA. The V end lost 1 base, the J end lost 6 bases, and 10 bases lay between the germline ends. CDR3 nucleotide sequence: TGTGCCAGCAGCTTAGGTGCCTCCACCAATGAGCAGTTCTTC. Its translation: CASSLGASTNEQFF.

The gene calls are TRBV4-1 and TRBJ2-3; unclear D gene. V was shortened by 5 bases and J by 7 bases, with 25 bases between the two germline ends. The CDR3 is made up of 17 amino acids. The germline V gene has CDR1 MGHRA and CDR2 YSYEKL. The DNA for the CDR3 is TGCGCCAGCAGCTTCCTCACCGGGTCCCCGACGGAAAATACGCAGTATTTT. It specifies CASSFLTGSPTENTQYF.

The genes are TRBV7-9 and TRBJ2-1; D may be TRBD1 or TRBD2 (5 bases each). The CDR3 is made up of 13 amino acids. Germline CDR1 and CDR2: SEHNR and FQNEAQ (reference sequence). With 4 bases removed from V and 9 bases from J, the gap between germline ends came to 13 bases. The CDR3 is CASSWDGRGEQFF. Here the CDR3 DNA reads TGTGCCAGCAGCTGGGACGGTCGGGGTGAGCAGTTCTTC.

This clone occurred once. The chain is built from TRBV9 and TRBJ2-2, with 7 bases lining up with TRBD2. The CDR3 is 18 amino acids. The V segment lost 2 bases and the J segment 8 bases; nucleotides outside the gene matches: 18. Germline V gives CDR1 SGDLS, CDR2 YYNGEE. CDR3 sequence reads: CASSVETWGSGLSGELFF. The CDR3 DNA is TGTGCCAGCAGCGTCGAAACCTGGGGTAGCGGGTTATCTGGGGAGCTGTTTTTT.

The rearrangement joins TRBV6-6 to TRBJ2-1; 7 nucleotides match TRBD1. The V gene's germline CDR1 is MNHNY and CDR2 SVGAGI (reference sequence). This CDR3 is 15 amino acids long. J was trimmed by 8 bases and V by 0 bases; bases with no gene match: 7. CDR3 nucleotide sequence: TGTGCCAGCAGTTACTCGGGACAGCCCTTCCATGAGCAGTTCTTC. Its translation: CASSYSGQPFHEQFF.

V is TRBV3-1 (or the pseudogene TRBV3-2) and J is TRBJ1-2, with D hard to call. The CDR3 is 17 residues long. CDR1 is LGHDT, CDR2 YNNKEL, per germline (reference sequence). V lost 3 bases to trimming and J lost 6 bases, with 23 bases between them. CDR3 amino acids: CASSHFGVGDTWDGYTF. In DNA, the CDR3 is TGTGCCAGCAGCCATTTTGGGGTAGGTGACACTTGGGATGGCTACACCTTC.